These 2 T cell receptor beta chains were sequenced from one sample in a study of T cell responses to AZD1222 COVID-19 vaccine. The table came from immunoSEQ multiplex PCR; TCRdb's copy has only in-frame clones and leaves some out. The sample has around 20,000 clones, approximately 84% seen once. The material sequenced was peripheral blood, taken 28 days after the second AZD1222 dose. The receptors derive from an adult who received the AZD1222 COVID-19 vaccine.

V and J are TRBV9 and TRBJ1-2, with no clear D. Trimming took off 3 bases at V and 7 bases at J, with 34 bases between the two ends. The CDR3 is 20 residues long. Germline CDR1 and CDR2: SGDLS and YYNGEE. The CDR3, as DNA: TGTGCCAGCAGCGGAGAACGTAACAGAGGCTCCCCCCCTGGGCGACGTGGCTACACCTTC. It codes for CASSGERNRGSPPGRRGYTF.

The V call is TRBV7-8, the J call TRBJ2-3; D might be TRBD1 (6 bases). The CDR3 covers 15 residues. CDR1 is SGHVS, CDR2 FQNEAQ, per germline. The V end lost 7 bases, the J end lost 0 bases, and 14 bases lay between the germline ends. The CDR3 loop reads CASTIGTTSTDTQYF. The CDR3, as DNA: TGTGCCAGCACCATCGGGACAACCAGCACAGATACGCAGTATTTT.